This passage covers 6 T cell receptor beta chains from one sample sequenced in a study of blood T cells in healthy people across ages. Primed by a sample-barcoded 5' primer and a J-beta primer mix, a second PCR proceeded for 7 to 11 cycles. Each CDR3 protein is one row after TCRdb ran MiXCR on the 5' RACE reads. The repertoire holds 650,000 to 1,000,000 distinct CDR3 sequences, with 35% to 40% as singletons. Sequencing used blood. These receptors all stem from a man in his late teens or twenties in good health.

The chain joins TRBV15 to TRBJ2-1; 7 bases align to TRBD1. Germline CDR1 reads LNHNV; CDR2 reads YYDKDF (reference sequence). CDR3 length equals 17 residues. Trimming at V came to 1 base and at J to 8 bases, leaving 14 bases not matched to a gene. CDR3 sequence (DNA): TGTGCCACCAGCAGAGTTCGAGGGACAGTCTACAAGGATGAGCAGTTCTTC. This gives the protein CATSRVRGTVYKDEQFF.

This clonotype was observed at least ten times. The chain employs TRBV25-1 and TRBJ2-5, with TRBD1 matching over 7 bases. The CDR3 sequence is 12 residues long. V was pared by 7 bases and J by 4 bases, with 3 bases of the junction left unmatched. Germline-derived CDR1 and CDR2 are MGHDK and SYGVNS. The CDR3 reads CASNRGAETQYF. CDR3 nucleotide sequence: TGTGCCAGCAACAGGGGCGCAGAGACCCAGTACTTC.

The CDR3 region has the DNA TGCAGTGCCCTCCCCAGAGGCCCCGAAGAGACCCAGTACTTC. The encoded protein is CSALPRGPEETQYF. The J gene is TRBJ2-7, the V gene TRBV20-1; D not certain. The DNA end is a closer match to TRBJ2-5, so the J assignment may be wrong. The CDR3 totals 14 residues. Germline CDR1 and CDR2: DFQATT and SNEGSKA (reference sequence).

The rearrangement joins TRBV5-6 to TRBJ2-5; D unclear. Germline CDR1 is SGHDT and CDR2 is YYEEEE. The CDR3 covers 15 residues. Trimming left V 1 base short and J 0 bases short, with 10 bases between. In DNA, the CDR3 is TGTGCCAGCAGCTTGAGCCAACTTTACCAAGAGACCCAGTACTTC. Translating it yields CASSLSQLYQETQYF.

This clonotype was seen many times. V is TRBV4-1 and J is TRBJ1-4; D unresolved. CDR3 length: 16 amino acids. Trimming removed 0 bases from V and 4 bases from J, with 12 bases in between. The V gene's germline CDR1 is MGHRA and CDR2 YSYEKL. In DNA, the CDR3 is TGCGCCAGCAGCCAAGAAAGCGGGAGGTATAATGAAAAACTGTTTTTT. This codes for CASSQESGRYNEKLFF.

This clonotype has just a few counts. The CDR3 DNA is TGTGCCAGCAGCCAAGATCTTAGTGGTGGTGAGCAGTTCTTC. As protein: CASSQDLSGGEQFF. The rearrangement uses TRBV3-1 and TRBJ2-1, with D unclear. V lost 0 bases and J lost 9, with 12 bases in between. The CDR3 sequence is 14 residues long. Germline V gene lookup returns CDR1 LGHDT and CDR2 YNNKEL (reference sequence).